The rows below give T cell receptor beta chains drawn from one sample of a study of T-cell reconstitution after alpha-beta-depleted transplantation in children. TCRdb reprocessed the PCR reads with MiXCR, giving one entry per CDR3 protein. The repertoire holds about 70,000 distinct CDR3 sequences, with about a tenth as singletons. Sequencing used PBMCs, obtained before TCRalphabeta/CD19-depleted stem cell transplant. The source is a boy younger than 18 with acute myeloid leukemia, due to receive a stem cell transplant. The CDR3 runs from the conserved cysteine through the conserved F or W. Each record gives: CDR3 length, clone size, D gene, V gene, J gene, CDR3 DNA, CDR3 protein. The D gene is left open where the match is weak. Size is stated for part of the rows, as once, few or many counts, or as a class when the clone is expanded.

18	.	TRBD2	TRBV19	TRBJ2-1	TGTGCCAGTAGTATTGCAGGTTTGGGACTAGGTGACAACAATGAGCAGTTCTTC	CASSIAGLGLGDNNEQFF
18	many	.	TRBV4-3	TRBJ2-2	TGCGCCAGCAGCCAAGATCCCCCCGGGGGCGCGAACACCGGGGAGCTGTTTTTT	CASSQDPPGGANTGELFF
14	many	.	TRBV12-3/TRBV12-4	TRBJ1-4	TGTGCCAGCAGTTTAGGAAGCCTGGGTGAAAAACTGTTTTTT	CASSLGSLGEKLFF
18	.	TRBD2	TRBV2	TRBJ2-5	TGTGCCATCACCCTACCGGGACTAGCGGCCTCTCTCCAAGAGACCCAGTACTTC	CAITLPGLAASLQETQYF
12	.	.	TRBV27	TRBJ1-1	TGTGCCAGCAAGGAGGGAGGCACTGAAGCTTTCTTT	CASKEGGTEAFF
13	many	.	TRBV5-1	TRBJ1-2	TGCGCCAGCAGTCCGACAGACCCCTTGGGCTACACCTTC	CASSPTDPLGYTF
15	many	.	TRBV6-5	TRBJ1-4	TGTGCCAGCAGTTCTACGGGGGCCCTAAATGAAAAACTGTTTTTT	CASSSTGALNEKLFF
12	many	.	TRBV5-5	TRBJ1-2	TGTGCCAGCAGCTTGGACAGGGCCAGCTACACCTTC	CASSLDRASYTF
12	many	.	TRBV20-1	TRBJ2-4	TGCAGTGCTATATCCGGGGGAAACATTCAGTACTTC	CSAISGGNIQYF
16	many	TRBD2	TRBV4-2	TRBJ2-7	TGTGCCAGCAGCCAAGATTTCCAGCGGGGGTTTGACGAGCAGTACTTC	CASSQDFQRGFDEQYF
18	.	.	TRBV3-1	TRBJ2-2	TGTGCCAGCAGCCAACCTTCCGGACTATACATGAACACCGGGGGGCTGTTTTTT	CASSQPSGLYMNTGGLFF
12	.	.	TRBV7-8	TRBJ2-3	TGTGCCAGCAGCTCAAGAGCAGATACGCAGTATTTT	CASSSRADTQYF
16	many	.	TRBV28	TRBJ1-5	TGTGCCAGCATGTGGGCCTCACCTTATAGCAATCAGCCCCAGCATTTT	CASMWASPYSNQPQHF
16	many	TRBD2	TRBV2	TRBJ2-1	TGTGCCAGCAGTGAGGTGAGACTAGCGGTTTACAATGAGCAGTTCTTC	CASSEVRLAVYNEQFF
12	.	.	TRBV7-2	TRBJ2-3	TGTGCCAGCAGCCTCTCCGGCGGGACGCAGTATTTT	CASSLSGGTQYF
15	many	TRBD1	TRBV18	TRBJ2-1	TGTGCCAGCTCACCCCCGACAGGGGTGGGGAATGAGCAGTTCTTC	CASSPPTGVGNEQFF
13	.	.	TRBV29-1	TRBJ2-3	TGCAGCGTTCCCGGGGGAGGCTCAGATACGCAGTATTTT	CSVPGGGSDTQYF
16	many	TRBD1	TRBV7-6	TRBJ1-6	TGTGCCAGCAGCTTGACAGGGGGTAACTATAATTCACCCCTCCACTTT	CASSLTGGNYNSPLHF
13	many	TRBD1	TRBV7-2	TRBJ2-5	TGTGCCAGCGGCTTGGGCAGGGGGACGTCCCAGTACTTC	CASGLGRGTSQYF
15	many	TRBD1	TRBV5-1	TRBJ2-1	TGCGCCAGCAGCCGAGACAGGGGATATAGTAATGAGCAGTTCTTC	CASSRDRGYSNEQFF
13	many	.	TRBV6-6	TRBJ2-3	TGTGCCAGCAGTTATGCTAGCACAGATACGCAGTATTTT	CASSYASTDTQYF
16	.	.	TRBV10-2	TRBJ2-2	TGCGCCAGCACATCATGGACCCCGGCAGGCACCGGGGAGCTGTTTTTT	CASTSWTPAGTGELFF
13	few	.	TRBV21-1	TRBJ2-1	TGTGCCGGAAACAGGGAGACCTACAATGAGCAGTTCTTC	CAGNRETYNEQFF
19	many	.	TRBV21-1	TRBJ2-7	TGTGCCAGCAGCAAAGCGATATACATCGGTAGCGGGAGGGTCTACGAGCAGTACTTC	CASSKAIYIGSGRVYEQYF
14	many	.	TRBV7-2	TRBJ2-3	TGTGCCAGCAGCTTAACACTAGCACCAGATACGCAGTATTTT	CASSLTLAPDTQYF
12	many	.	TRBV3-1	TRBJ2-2	TGTGCCAGCAGCCGCCTCGGCGGGGAGCTGTTTTTT	CASSRLGGELFF
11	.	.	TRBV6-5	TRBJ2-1	TGTGCCAGCAGTTACATTAATGAGCAGTTCTTC	CASSYINEQFF
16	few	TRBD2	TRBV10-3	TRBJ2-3	TGTGCCATCAGTGAGGGACTAGCGGGAATAACAGATACGCAGTATTTT	CAISEGLAGITDTQYF
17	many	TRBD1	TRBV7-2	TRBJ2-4	TGTGCCAGCAGCTCCTACCGGGACAGGGGGGCACTGGGCATTCAGTACTTC	CASSSYRDRGALGIQYF
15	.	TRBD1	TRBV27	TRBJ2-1	TGTGCCAGCATGGGCCTGGACAGGGGATGGAATGAGCAGTTCTTC	CASMGLDRGWNEQFF
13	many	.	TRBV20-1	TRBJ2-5	TGCAGTGCTAGCTGGGGGCCTCAAGAGACCCAGTACTTC	CSASWGPQETQYF
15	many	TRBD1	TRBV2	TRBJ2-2	TGTGCCAGCTCCGATAGACAGGGTGGTGCCGGGGAGCTGTTTTTT	CASSDRQGGAGELFF
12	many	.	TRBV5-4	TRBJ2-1	TGTGCCAGCGGGAGCTCCTACAATGAGCAGTTCTTC	CASGSSYNEQFF
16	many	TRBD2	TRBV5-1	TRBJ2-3	TGCGCCAGCAGTTCTACTAGCGGGTCCCGGGGATGGCCGCAGTATTTT	CASSSTSGSRGWPQYF
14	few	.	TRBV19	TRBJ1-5	TGTGCCAGTAGTATTAAGAGGGGGAATCAGCCCCAGCATTTT	CASSIKRGNQPQHF
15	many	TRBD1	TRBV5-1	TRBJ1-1	TGCGCCAGCAGCTCACAGGGGGTTGGAAACACTGAAGCTTTCTTT	CASSSQGVGNTEAFF
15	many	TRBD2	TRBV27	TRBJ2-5	TGTGCCAGCAGTTCCCCGGCGGCTAGCGGCCAGACCCAGTACTTC	CASSSPAASGQTQYF
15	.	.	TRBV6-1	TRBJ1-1	TGTGCCAGCTGGTTCTTAGGGCAGCCGAACACTGAAGCTTTCTTT	CASWFLGQPNTEAFF
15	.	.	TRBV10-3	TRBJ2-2	TGTGCCATCAGACCCGAGAGGGGGACTTTCGAGGAGCTGTTTTTT	CAIRPERGTFEELFF
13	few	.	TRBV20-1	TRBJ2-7	TGCAGTGCTAGGACTGTCAACCCCTACGAGCAGTACTTC	CSARTVNPYEQYF
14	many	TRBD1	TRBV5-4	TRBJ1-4	TGTGCCAGCAGCTTACAGGGGATGGCTGAAAAACTGTTTTTT	CASSLQGMAEKLFF
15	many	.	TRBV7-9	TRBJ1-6	TGTGCCAGCAGCTTACAGGGCTCCTATAATTCACCCCTCCACTTT	CASSLQGSYNSPLHF